A single sample gave rise to the 16 T cell receptor beta chains below, sequenced in a study of T cells in tumors after PD-1 blockade. Repertoires were generated with immunoSEQ multiplex PCR, while TCRdb's copy carries only in-frame clones and drops some. Of about 47,000 clones listed, roughly three quarters are singletons. The sequences come from PBMCs, collected before anti-PD-1 treatment. These receptors were taken from a human donor with basal cell carcinoma.

This sequence joins TRBV20-1 and TRBJ2-1; TRBD2 might be the D (6 bases). Germline lookup yields CDR1 DFQATT and CDR2 SNEGSKA (reference sequence). V was cut by 5 bases and J by 10 bases, with 9 bases left in between. The CDR3 runs 10 residues. The CDR3 reads CSARLEEQFF. Here the CDR3 DNA reads TGCAGTGCTCGACTAGAAGAGCAGTTCTTC.

The V and J genes are TRBV5-1 and TRBJ2-3, with 9 bases lining up with TRBD2. V was clipped by 0 bases and J by 0 bases; unmatched bases: 8. CDR1 and CDR2 from the germline V gene are SGHRS and YFSETQ. The CDR3 spans 18 residues. In DNA, the CDR3 is TGCGCCAGCAGCTTGGGTCTAGCGGGGCTTTTAAGCACAGATACGCAGTATTTT. Translated, it gives CASSLGLAGLLSTDTQYF.

V is TRBV28 and J is TRBJ1-1; D unresolved. Germline lookup yields CDR1 MDHEN and CDR2 SYDVKM. The CDR3 spans 14 residues. Trimming shortened V by 2 bases and J by 2 bases, and 9 bases separated the two germline ends. The CDR3 sequence: CASSLRQLNTEAFF. CDR3 coding DNA: TGTGCCAGCAGTTTAAGGCAGCTAAACACTGAAGCTTTCTTT. Variable domain in full (rest from reference TRBV28 and TRBJ1-1): DVKVTQSSRYLVKRTGEKVFLECVQDMDHENMFWYRQDPGLGLRLIYFSYDVKMKEKGDIPEGYSVSREKKERFSLILESASTNQTSMYLCASSLRQLNTEAFFGQGTRLTVV.

The chain combines TRBV5-4 with TRBJ2-5; 15 bases are shared with TRBD2. Germline V gene data show CDR1 as SGHNT and CDR2 as YYREEE (reference sequence). The CDR3 is made up of 15 amino acids. With V trimmed by 3 bases and J by 5 bases, 2 bases remained unmatched. The CDR3 DNA follows: TGTGCCAGCAGCTCAGGGACTAGCGGGGGGGAGACCCAGTACTTC. Its translation: CASSSGTSGGETQYF.

The CDR3 sequence: CASTKIRGQNSPLHF. CDR3 nucleotide sequence: TGTGCCAGCACCAAGATCAGGGGGCAAAATTCACCCCTCCACTTT. This chain joins TRBV7-8 and TRBJ1-6, with TRBD1 identical over 8 bases. Trimming removed 7 bases from V and 7 bases from J; junction bases left unmatched: 9. From germline, CDR1 is SGHVS and CDR2 FQNEAQ. CDR3 size: 15 residues.

The chain combines TRBV6-5 with TRBJ1-2; TRBD1 aligns across 8 bases. CDR1 and CDR2 (germline): MNHEY, SVGAGI. V lost 7 bases, J lost 7 bases, and 5 bases stayed unmatched. The CDR3 is 12 amino acids. In DNA form, the CDR3 reads TGTGCCAGCATCATGGACAGGGCTGGCTACACCTTC. It codes for CASIMDRAGYTF.

This clone was picked up a small number of times. The chain couples TRBV6-5 to TRBJ2-7; possibly TRBD2 for D (6 bases). CDR3 length equals 13 residues. The germline V and J ends were trimmed by 6 bases and 4 bases, with 13 bases remaining between them. Per the germline V gene, CDR1 is MNHEY and CDR2 is SVGAGI. This chain's CDR3 is CASRTGLPYEQYF. In nucleotides, the CDR3 is TGTGCCAGCAGGACGGGACTCCCTTACGAGCAGTACTTC.

The chain is built from TRBV5-1 and TRBJ2-6, with 8 bases that match TRBD1. The CDR3 consists of 17 residues. Germline V gene lookup returns CDR1 SGHRS and CDR2 YFSETQ. V dropped 4 bases and J dropped 3; count of bases not matched to a gene: 9. CDR3 protein: CASSPADRARGANVLTF. The CDR3 region has the DNA TGCGCCAGCAGCCCGGCGGACAGGGCTCGTGGGGCCAACGTCCTGACTTTC.

The J gene is TRBJ2-7, the V gene TRBV14; perhaps TRBD1 as D (5 bases). CDR3 length: 15 residues. V lost 1 base and J 0 bases, leaving 10 bases between the germline ends. In germline, CDR1 is SGHDN, CDR2 FVKESK. CDR3 protein: CASSQGWGSSYEQYF. The CDR3 DNA sequence: TGTGCCAGCAGCCAAGGGTGGGGCAGCTCCTACGAGCAGTACTTC.

V usage is TRBV10-3 and J usage is TRBJ1-2; D uncertain. Trimming took off 4 bases at V and 2 bases at J, with 8 bases between the two ends. This CDR3 is 13 amino acids long. CDR1 and CDR2 from the germline V gene are ENHRY and SYGVKD. CDR3 DNA: TGTGCCATCAGTGGAGACGGGAACTATGGCTACACCTTC. It codes for CAISGDGNYGYTF.

V and J are TRBV2 and TRBJ1-4; D uncertain. Germline CDR1 and CDR2: SNHLY and FYNNEI. Trimming cost V 7 bases and J 3 bases, with 18 bases left between them. The CDR3 contains 16 residues. The DNA for the CDR3 is TGTGCCAGCAAAGATTGGATATCTGGGGCTAATGAAAAACTGTTTTTT. Translated: CASKDWISGANEKLFF. Looking up the rest from reference TRBV2 and TRBJ1-4 gives the full variable domain: EPEVTQTPSHQVTQMGQEVILRCVPISNHLYFYWYRQILGQKVEFLVSFYNNEISEKSEIFDDQFSVERPDGSNFTLKIRSTKLEDSAMYFCASKDWISGANEKLFFGSGTQLSVL.

CDR3 residues: CASSINPGQIYEQYF. The CDR3 bases are TGTGCCAGTAGTATAAATCCGGGACAGATTTACGAGCAGTACTTC. V is TRBV19 and J is TRBJ2-7, with 7 bases fitting TRBD1. The CDR3 length is 15 residues. After removal of 2 bases from V and 4 bases from J, the junction contained 8 bases not matched to a gene. In germline, CDR1 is LNHDA, CDR2 SQIVND (reference sequence).

This chain connects TRBV14 to TRBJ1-1; tentatively, D is TRBD1 (6 bases). The germline gives CDR1 SGHDN, CDR2 FVKESK. The CDR3 totals 15 residues. The V end was cut by 4 bases, the J end by 1 base, with 13 bases between. CDR3 in amino acids: CASSPRGQPNTEAFF. The CDR3 DNA is TGTGCCAGCAGCCCCCGGGGGCAGCCGAACACTGAAGCTTTCTTT.

The V gene is TRBV7-2, the J gene TRBJ1-1, with D hard to call. Looked up from germline, CDR1 is SGHTA and CDR2 is FQGNSA. CDR3 length: 14 residues. Trimming stripped 2 bases from V and 2 bases from J, with 9 bases between. CDR3 sequence: CASSLYRPNTEAFF. Here the CDR3 DNA reads TGTGCCAGCAGCTTATATAGGCCCAACACTGAAGCTTTCTTT.

The chain employs TRBV25-1 and TRBJ2-1; a possible D gene is TRBD1 (5 bases). This CDR3 has 13 amino acids. Trimming took 5 bases from V and 6 from J, leaving 11 bases between them. Germline V gene data show CDR1 as MGHDK and CDR2 as SYGVNS. The CDR3 DNA sequence: TGTGCCAGCAGTCTTACAGGTTCCAATGAGCAGTTCTTC. It encodes CASSLTGSNEQFF.

This clone turned up a few times. V usage is TRBV7-3 and J usage is TRBJ1-1, with a weak D call TRBD1 (5 bases). The CDR3 loop spans 14 amino acids. The ends were cut back, 3 bases at V and 5 bases at J, with 13 bases in the middle. Germline-derived CDR1 and CDR2 are SGHTA and FQGTGA. In DNA, the CDR3 is TGTGCCAGCAGCTTGGTCGGGGGAGGGACTGAAGCTTTCTTT. Translation gives CASSLVGGGTEAFF. Using reference TRBV7-3 and TRBJ1-1 for the parts outside the CDR3, the full variable domain is GAGVSQTPSNKVTEKGKYVELRCDPISGHTALYWYRQSLGQGPEFLIYFQGTGAADDSGLPNDRFFAVRPEGSVSTLKIQRTERGDSAVYLCASSLVGGGTEAFFGQGTRLTVV.